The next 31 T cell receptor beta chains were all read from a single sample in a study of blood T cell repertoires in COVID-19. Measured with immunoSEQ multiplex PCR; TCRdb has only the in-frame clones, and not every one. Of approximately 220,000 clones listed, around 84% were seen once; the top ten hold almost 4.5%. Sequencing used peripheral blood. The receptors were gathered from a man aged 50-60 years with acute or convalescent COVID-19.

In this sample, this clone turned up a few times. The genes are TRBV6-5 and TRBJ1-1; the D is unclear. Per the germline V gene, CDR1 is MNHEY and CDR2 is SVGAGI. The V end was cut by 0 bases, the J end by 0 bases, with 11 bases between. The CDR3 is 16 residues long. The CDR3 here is CASSYSNGNMNTEAFF. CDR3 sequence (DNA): TGTGCCAGCAGTTACTCGAATGGTAACATGAACACTGAAGCTTTCTTT.

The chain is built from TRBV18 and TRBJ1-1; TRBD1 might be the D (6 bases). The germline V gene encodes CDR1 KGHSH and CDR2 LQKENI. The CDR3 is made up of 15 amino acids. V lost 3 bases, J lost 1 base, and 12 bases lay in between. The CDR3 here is CASSPPRTANTEAFF. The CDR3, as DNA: TGTGCCAGCTCACCCCCCCGGACAGCGAACACTGAAGCTTTCTTT.

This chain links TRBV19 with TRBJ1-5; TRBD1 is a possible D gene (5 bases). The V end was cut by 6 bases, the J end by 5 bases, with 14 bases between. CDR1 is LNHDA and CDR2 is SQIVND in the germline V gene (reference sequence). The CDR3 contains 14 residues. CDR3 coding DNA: TGTGCCAGTAGGGGGGAGGGCGGCCATCAGCCCCAGCATTTT. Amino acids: CASRGEGGHQPQHF.

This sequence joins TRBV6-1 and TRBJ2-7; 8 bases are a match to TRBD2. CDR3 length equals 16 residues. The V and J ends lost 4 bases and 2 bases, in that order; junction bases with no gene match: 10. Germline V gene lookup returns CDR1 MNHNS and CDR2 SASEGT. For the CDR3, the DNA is TGTGCCAGCAGTGCGTTAGAGGAGCGGGGGACCTACGAGCAGTACTTC. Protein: CASSALEERGTYEQYF.

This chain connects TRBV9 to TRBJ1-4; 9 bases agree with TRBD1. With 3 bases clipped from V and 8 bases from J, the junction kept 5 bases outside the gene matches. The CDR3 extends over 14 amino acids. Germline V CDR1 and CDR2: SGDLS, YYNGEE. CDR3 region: CASSAGTGLEKLFF. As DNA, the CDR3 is TGTGCCAGCAGCGCTGGGACAGGGCTGGAAAAACTGTTTTTT.

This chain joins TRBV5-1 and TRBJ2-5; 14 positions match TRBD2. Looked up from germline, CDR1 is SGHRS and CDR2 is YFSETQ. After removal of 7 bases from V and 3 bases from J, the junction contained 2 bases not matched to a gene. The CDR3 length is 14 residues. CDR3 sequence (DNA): TGCGCCAGCGGGGGACTAGCGGGGGAAGAGACCCAGTACTTC. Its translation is CASGGLAGEETQYF.

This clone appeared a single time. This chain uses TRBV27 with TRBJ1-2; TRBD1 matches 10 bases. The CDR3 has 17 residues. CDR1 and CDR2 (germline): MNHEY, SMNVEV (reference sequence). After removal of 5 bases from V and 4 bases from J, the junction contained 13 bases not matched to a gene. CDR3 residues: CASSPGRGQGVGYGYTF. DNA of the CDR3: TGTGCCAGCAGTCCTGGCCGCGGACAGGGGGTAGGCTATGGCTACACCTTC.

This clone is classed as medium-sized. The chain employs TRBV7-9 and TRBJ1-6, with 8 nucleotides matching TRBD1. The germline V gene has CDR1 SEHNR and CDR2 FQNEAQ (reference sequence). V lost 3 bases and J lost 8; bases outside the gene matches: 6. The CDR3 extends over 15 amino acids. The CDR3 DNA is TGTGCCAGCAGCTTCCCAGGGGGCGGCGATTCACCCCTCCACTTT. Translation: CASSFPGGGDSPLHF.

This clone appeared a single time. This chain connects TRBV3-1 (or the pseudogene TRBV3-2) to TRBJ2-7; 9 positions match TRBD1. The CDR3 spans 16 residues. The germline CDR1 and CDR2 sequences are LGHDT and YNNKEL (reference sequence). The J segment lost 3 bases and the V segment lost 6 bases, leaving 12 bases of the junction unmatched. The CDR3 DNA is TGTGCCAGCAGTCTAGAAGGGGGGACAGGGATCTACGAGCAGTACTTC. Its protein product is CASSLEGGTGIYEQYF.

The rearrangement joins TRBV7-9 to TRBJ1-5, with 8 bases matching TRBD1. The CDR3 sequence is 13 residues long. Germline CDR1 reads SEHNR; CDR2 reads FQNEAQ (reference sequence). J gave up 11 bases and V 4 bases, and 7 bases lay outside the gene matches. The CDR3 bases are TGTGCCAGCAGCTCAGGACAGGGTAGAACCCAGCATTTT. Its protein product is CASSSGQGRTQHF.

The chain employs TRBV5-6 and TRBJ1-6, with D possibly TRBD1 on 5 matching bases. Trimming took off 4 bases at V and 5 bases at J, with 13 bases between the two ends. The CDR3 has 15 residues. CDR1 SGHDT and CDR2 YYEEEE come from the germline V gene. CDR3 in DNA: TGTGCCAGCAGCAAAGGGTCGACAGATAATTCACCCCTCCACTTT. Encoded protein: CASSKGSTDNSPLHF.

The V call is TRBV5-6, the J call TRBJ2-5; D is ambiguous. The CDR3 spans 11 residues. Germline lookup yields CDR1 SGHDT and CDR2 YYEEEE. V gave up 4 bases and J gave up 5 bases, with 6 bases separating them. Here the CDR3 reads CASSLSETQYF. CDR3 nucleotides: TGTGCCAGCAGCCTATCGGAGACCCAGTACTTC.

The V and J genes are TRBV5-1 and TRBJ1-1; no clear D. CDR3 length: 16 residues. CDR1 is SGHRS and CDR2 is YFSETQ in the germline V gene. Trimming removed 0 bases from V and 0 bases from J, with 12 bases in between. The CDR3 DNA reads TGCGCCAGCAGCTTGGGGCCCCGAGACATGAACACTGAAGCTTTCTTT. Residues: CASSLGPRDMNTEAFF.

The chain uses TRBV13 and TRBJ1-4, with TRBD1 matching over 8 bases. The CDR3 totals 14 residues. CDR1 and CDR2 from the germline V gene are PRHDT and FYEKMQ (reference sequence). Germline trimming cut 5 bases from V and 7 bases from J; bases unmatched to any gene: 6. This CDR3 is CASSEDRAGEKLFF. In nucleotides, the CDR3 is TGTGCCAGCAGCGAGGACAGGGCTGGTGAAAAACTGTTTTTT.

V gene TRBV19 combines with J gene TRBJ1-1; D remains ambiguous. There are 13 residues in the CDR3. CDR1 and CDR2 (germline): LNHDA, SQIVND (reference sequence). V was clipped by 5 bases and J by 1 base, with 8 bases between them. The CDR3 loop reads CASSEVRNTEAFF. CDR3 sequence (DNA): TGTGCCAGTAGTGAAGTGAGGAACACTGAAGCTTTCTTT.

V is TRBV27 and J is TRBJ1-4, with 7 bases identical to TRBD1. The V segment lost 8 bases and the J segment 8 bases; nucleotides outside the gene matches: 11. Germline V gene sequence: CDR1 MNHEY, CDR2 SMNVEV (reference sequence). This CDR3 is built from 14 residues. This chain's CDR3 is CASAPTGFGEKLFF. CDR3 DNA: TGTGCCAGCGCCCCGACAGGGTTTGGCGAAAAACTGTTTTTT.

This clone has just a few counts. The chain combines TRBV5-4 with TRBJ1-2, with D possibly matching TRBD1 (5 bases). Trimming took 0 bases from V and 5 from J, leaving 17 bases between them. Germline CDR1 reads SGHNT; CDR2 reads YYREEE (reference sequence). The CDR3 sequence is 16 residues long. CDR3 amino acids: CASSLAFDRRGYGYTF. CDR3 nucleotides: TGTGCCAGCAGCTTGGCCTTCGATCGGCGGGGGTATGGCTACACCTTC.

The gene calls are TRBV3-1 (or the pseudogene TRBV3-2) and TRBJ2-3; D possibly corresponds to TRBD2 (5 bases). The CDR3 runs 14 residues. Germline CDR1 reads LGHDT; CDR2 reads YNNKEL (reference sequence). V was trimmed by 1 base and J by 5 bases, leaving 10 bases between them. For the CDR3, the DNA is TGTGCCAGCAGCCAAGGGACCGGGAAAGATACGCAGTATTTT. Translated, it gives CASSQGTGKDTQYF.

This CDR3 reads CASSLQGAGGYTF. The DNA for the CDR3 is TGTGCCAGCAGCCTCCAGGGGGCTGGTGGCTACACCTTC. V is TRBV7-9 and J is TRBJ1-2; 8 bases map to TRBD1. The CDR3 sequence is 13 residues long. V shed 5 bases and J 7 bases; nucleotides not matched to a gene: 6. Germline assignment: CDR1 SEHNR and CDR2 FQNEAQ (reference sequence).

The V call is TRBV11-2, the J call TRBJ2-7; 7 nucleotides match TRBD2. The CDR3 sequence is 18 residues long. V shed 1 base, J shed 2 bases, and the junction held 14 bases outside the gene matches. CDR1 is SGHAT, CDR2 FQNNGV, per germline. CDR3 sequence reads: CASSLAGGGGFVAYEQYF. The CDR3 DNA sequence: TGTGCCAGCAGCTTAGCGGGAGGTGGGGGGTTCGTCGCCTACGAGCAGTACTTC.

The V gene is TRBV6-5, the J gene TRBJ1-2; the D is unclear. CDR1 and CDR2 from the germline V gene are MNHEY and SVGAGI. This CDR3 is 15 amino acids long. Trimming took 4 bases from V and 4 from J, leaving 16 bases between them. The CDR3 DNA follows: TGTGCCAGCAGTTCCCCGGCGGGTTCGGCCTATGGCTACACCTTC. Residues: CASSSPAGSAYGYTF.

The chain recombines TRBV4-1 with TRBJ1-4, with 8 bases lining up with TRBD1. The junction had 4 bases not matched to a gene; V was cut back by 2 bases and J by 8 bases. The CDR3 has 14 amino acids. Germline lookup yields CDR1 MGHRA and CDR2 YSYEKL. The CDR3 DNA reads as TGCGCCAGCAGCCAAAGGACAGGGAGGGAAAAACTGTTTTTT. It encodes CASSQRTGREKLFF.

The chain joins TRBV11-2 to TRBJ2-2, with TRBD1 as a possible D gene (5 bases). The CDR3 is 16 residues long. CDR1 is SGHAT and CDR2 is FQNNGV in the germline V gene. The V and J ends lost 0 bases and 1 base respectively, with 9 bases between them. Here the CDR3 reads CASSLERQGNTGELFF. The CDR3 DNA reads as TGTGCCAGCAGCTTAGAACGCCAGGGGAACACCGGGGAGCTGTTTTTT.

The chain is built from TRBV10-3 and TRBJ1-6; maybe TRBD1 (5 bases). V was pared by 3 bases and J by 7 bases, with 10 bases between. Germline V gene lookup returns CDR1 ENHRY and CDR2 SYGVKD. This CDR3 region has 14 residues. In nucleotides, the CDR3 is TGTGCCATCAGTGATCGGGGGGAAAATTCACCCCTCCACTTT. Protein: CAISDRGENSPLHF.

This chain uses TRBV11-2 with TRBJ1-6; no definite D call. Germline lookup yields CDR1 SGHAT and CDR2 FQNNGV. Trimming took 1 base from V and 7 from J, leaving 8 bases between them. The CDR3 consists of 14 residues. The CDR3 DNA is TGTGCCAGCAGCTTAGGTGGAGGAAATTCACCCCTCCACTTT. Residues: CASSLGGGNSPLHF.

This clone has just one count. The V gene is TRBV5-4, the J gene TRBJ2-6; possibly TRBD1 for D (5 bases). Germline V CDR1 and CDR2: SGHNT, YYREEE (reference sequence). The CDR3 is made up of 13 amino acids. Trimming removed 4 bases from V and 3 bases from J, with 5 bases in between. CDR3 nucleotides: TGTGCCAGCAGCCAGGGTGGGGCCAACGTCCTGACTTTC. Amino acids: CASSQGGANVLTF.

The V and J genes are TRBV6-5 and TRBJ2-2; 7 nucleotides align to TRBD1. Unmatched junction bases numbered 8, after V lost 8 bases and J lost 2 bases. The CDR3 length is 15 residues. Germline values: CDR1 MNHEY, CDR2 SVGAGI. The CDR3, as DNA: TGTGCCAGCGCCTCCGGGACAGACAACACCGGGGAGCTGTTTTTT. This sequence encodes CASASGTDNTGELFF.

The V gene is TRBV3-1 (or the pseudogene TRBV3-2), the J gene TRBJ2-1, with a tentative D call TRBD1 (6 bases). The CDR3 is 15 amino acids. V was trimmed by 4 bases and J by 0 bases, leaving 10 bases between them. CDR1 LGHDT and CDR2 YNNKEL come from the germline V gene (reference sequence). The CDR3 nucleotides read TGTGCCAGCAGCCGACAGGTTTCCTCCTACAATGAGCAGTTCTTC. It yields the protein CASSRQVSSYNEQFF.

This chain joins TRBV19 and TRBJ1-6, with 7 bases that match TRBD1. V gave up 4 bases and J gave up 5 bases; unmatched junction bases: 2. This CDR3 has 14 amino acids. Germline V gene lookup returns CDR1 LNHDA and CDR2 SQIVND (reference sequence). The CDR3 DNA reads TGTGCCAGTAGTACGGGACAGAATAATTCACCCCTCCACTTT. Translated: CASSTGQNNSPLHF.

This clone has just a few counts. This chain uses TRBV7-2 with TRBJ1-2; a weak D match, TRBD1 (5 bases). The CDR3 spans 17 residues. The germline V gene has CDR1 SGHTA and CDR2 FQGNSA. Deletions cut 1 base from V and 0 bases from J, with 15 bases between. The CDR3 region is CASSLVATVPSNYGYTF. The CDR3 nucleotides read TGTGCCAGCAGCTTAGTGGCGACAGTCCCCTCTAACTATGGCTACACCTTC.

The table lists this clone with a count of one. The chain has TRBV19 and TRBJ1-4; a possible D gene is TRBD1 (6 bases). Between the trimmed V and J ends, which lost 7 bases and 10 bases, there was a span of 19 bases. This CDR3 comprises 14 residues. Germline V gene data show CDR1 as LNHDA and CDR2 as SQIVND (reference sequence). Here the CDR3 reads CASTPGGDIRKLFF. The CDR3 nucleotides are TGTGCCAGTACCCCTGGGGGGGACATCAGAAAACTGTTTTTT. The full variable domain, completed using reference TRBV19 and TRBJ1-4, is DGGITQSPKYLFRKEGQNVTLSCEQNLNHDAMYWYRQDPGQGLRLIYYSQIVNDFQKGDIAEGYSVSREKKESFPLTVTSAQKNPTAFYLCASTPGGDIRKLFFGSGTQLSVL.